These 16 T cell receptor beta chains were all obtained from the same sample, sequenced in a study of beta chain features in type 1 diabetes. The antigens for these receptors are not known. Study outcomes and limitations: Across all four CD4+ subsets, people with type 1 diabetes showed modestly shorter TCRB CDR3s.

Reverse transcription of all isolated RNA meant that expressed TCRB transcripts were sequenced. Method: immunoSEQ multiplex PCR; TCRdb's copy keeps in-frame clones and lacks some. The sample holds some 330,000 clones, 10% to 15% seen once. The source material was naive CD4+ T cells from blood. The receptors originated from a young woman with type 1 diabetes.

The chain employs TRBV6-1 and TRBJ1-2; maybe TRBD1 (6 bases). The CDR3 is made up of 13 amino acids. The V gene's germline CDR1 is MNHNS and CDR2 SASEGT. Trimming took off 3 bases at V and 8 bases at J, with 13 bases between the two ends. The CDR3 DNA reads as TGTGCCAGCAGTGAGGGACAACTAGACGGCTACACCTTC. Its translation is CASSEGQLDGYTF.

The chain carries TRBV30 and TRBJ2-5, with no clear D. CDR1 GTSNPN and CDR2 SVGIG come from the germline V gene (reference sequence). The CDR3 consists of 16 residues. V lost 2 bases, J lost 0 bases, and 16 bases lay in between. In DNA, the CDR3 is TGTGCCTGGAGTTCCCGACTCGGTCGGTACCAAGAGACCCAGTACTTC. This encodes CAWSSRLGRYQETQYF.

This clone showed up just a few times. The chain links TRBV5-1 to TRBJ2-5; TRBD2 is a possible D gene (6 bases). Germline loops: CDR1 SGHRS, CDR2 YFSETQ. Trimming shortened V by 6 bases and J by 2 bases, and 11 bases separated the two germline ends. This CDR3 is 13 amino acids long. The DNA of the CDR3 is TGCGCCAGCACTGGCGGGGCACAAGAGACCCAGTACTTC. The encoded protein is CASTGGAQETQYF.

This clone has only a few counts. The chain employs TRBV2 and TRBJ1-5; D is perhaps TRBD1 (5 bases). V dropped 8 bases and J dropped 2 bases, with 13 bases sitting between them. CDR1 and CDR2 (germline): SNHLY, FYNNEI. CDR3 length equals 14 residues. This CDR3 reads CASGWGSRNQPQHF. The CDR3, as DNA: TGTGCCAGCGGGTGGGGCAGTCGCAATCAGCCCCAGCATTTT.

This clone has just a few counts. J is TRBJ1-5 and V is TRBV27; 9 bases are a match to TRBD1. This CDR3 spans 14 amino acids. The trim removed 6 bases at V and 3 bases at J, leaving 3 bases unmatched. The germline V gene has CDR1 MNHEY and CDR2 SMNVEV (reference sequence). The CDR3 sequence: CASSRDRDNQPQHF. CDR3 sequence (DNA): TGTGCCAGCAGCCGGGACAGGGACAATCAGCCCCAGCATTTT.

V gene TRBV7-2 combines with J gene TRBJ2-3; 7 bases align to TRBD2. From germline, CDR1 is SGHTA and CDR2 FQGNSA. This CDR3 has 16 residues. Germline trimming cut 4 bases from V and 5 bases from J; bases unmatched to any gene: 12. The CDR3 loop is CASSSLRRLAGDTQYF. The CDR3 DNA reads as TGTGCCAGCAGCTCTTTACGCAGACTAGCAGGAGATACGCAGTATTTT. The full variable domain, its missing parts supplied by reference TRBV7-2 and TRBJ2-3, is GAGVSQSPSNKVTEKGKDVELRCDPISGHTALYWYRQSLGQGLEFLIYFQGNSAPDKSGLPSDRFSAERTGGSVSTLTIQRTQQEDSAVYLCASSSLRRLAGDTQYFGPGTRLTVL.

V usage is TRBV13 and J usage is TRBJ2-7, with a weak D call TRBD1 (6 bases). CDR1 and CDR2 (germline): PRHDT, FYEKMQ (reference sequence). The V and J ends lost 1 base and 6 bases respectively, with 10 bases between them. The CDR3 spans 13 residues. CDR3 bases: TGTGCCAGCAGCTTAGCAGGGGAAGGCGAGCAGTACTTC. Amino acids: CASSLAGEGEQYF. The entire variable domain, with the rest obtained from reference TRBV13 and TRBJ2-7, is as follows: AAGVIQSPRHLIKEKRETATLKCYPIPRHDTVYWYQQGPGQDPQFLISFYEKMQSDKGSIPDRFSAQQFSDYHSELNMSSLELGDSALYFCASSLAGEGEQYFGPGTRLTVT.

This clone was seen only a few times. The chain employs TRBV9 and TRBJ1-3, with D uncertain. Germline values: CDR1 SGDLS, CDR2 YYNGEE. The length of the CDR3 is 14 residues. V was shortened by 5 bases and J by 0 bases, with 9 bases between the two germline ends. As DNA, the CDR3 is TGTGCCAGCAGGCGGTCGAGCTCTGGAAACACCATATATTTT. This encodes CASRRSSSGNTIYF.

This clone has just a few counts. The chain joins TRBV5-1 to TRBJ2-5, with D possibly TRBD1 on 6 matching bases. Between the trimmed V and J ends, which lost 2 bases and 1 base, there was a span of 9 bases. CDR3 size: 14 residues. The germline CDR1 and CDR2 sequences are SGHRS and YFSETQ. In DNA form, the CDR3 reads TGCGCCAGCAGCTTACCCAGGGGCCAAGAGACCCAGTACTTC. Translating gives CASSLPRGQETQYF.

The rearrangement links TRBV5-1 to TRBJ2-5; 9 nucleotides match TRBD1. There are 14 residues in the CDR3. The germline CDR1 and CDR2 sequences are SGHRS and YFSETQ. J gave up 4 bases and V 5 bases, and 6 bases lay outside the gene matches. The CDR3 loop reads CASRGTGLRETQYF. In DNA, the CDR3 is TGCGCCAGCAGAGGGACAGGGTTAAGAGAGACCCAGTACTTC.

CDR3 loop: CASSLTGAHNEQFF. CDR3 nucleotide sequence: TGTGCCAGCAGTCTGACTGGGGCCCACAATGAGCAGTTCTTC. This chain joins TRBV27 and TRBJ2-1; the D gene is possibly TRBD1 (5 bases). In germline, CDR1 is MNHEY, CDR2 SMNVEV (reference sequence). The CDR3 spans 14 residues. Between the trimmed V and J ends, which lost 5 bases and 5 bases, there was a span of 13 bases.

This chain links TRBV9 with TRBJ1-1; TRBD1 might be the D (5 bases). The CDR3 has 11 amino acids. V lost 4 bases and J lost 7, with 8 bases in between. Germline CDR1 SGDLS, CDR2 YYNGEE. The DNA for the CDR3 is TGTGCCAGCAGCCGAGACAGTGAAGCTTTCTTT. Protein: CASSRDSEAFF.

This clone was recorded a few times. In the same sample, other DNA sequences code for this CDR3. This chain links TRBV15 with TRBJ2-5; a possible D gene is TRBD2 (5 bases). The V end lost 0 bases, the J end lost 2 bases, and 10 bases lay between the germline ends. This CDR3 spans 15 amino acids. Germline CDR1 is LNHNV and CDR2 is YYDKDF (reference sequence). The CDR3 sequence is CATSRDRGTQETQYF. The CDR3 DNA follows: TGTGCCACCAGCAGAGATCGGGGAACTCAAGAGACCCAGTACTTC.

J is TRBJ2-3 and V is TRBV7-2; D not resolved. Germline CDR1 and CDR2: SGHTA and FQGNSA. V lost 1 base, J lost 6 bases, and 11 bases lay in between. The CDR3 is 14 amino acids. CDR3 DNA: TGTGCCAGCAGCTTAGGTGAGGCACGGGATACGCAGTATTTT. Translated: CASSLGEARDTQYF.

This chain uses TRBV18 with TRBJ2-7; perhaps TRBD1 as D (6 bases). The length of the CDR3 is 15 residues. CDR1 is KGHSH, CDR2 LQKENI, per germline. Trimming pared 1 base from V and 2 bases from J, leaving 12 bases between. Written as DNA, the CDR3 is TGTGCCAGCTCACCACGGAACAGGGCCACCTACGAGCAGTACTTC. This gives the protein CASSPRNRATYEQYF.

The CDR3 nucleotides are TGTGCCAGCAGCTTAGACAGGGGGCGAGATACGCAGTATTTT. It is translated as CASSLDRGRDTQYF. V is TRBV7-2 and J is TRBJ2-3; 9 bases agree with TRBD1. Germline values: CDR1 SGHTA, CDR2 FQGNSA. V lost 1 base and J lost 5; bases outside the gene matches: 1. The CDR3 covers 14 residues.